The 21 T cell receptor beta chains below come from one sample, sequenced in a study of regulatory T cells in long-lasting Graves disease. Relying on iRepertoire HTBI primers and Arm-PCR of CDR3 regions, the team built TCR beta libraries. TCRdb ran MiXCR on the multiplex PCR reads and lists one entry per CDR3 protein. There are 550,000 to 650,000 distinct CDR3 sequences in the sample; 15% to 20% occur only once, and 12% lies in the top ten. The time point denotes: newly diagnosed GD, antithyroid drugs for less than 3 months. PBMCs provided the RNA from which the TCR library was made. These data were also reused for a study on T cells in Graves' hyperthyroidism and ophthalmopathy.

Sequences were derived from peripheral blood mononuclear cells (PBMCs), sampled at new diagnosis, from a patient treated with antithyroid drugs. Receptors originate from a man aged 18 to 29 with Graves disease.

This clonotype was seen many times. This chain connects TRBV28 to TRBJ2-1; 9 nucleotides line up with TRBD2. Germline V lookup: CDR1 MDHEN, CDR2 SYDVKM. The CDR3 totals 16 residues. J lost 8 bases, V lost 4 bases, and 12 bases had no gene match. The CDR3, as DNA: TGTGCCAGCAGTTCCCTTGGGCGGGAGGGCCGCGATGAGCAGTTCTTC. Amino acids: CASSSLGREGRDEQFF. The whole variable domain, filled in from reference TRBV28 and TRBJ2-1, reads DVKVTQSSRYLVKRTGEKVFLECVQDMDHENMFWYRQDPGLGLRLIYFSYDVKMKEKGDIPEGYSVSREKKERFSLILESASTNQTSMYLCASSSLGREGRDEQFFGPGTRLTVL.

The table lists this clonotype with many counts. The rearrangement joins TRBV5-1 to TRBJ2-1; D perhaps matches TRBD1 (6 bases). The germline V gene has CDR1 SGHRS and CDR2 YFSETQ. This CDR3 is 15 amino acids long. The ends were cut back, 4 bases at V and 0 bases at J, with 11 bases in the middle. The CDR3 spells CASSRRDNSYNEQFF. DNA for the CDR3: TGCGCCAGCAGCCGCCGGGACAACTCCTACAATGAGCAGTTCTTC.

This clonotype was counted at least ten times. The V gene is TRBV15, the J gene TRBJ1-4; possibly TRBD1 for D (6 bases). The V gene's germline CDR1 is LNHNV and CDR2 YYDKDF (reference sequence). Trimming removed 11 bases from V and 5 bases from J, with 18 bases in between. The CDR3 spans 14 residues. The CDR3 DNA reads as TGTGCCTCCTCTAGAGACAGGTTAAATGAAAAACTGTTTTTT. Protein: CASSRDRLNEKLFF.

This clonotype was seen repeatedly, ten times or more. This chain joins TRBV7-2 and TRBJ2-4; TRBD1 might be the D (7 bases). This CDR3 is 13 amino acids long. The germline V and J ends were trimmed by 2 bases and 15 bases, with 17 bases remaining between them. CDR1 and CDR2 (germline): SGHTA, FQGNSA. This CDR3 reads CASSLTTAGGGYF. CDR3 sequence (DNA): TGTGCCAGCAGCTTAACTACGGCAGGGGGAGGGTACTTC.

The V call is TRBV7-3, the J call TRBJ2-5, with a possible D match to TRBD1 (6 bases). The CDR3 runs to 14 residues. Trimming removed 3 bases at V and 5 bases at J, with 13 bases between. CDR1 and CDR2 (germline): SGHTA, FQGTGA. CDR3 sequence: CASSFQGTGETQYF. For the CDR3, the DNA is TGTGCCAGCAGCTTCCAGGGGACGGGGGAGACCCAGTACTTC.

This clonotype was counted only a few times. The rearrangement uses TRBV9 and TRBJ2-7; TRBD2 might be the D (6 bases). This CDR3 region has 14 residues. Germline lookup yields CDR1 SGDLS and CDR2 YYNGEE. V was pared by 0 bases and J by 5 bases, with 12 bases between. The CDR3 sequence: CASSVDGGYDEQYF. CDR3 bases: TGTGCCAGCAGCGTAGATGGAGGGTACGACGAGCAGTACTTC.

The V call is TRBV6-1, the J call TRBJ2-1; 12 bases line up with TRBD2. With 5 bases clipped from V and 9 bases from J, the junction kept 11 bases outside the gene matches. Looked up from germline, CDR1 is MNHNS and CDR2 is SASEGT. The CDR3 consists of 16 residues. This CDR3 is CASSPRLAGANGEQFF. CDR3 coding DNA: TGTGCCAGCAGTCCACGACTAGCGGGAGCGAACGGTGAGCAGTTCTTC.

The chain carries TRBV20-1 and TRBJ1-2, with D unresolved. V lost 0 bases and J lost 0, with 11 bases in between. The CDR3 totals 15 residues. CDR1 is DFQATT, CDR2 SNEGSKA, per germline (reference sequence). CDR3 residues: CSAREFQATNYGYTF. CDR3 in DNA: TGCAGTGCTAGAGAGTTTCAGGCCACTAACTATGGCTACACCTTC.

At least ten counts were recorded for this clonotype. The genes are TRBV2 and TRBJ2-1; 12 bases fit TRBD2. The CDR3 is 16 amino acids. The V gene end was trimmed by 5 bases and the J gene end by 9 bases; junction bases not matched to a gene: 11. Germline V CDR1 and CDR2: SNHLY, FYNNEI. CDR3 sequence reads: CASSWDRLAGVIEQFF. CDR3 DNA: TGTGCCAGCAGTTGGGACAGACTAGCGGGAGTGATTGAGCAGTTCTTC.

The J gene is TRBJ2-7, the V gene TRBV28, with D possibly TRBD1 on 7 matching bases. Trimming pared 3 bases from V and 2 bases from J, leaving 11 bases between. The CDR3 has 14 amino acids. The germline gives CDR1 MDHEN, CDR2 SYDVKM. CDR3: CASSFRGDTYEQYF. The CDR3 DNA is TGTGCCAGCAGTTTCAGGGGGGATACCTACGAGCAGTACTTC.

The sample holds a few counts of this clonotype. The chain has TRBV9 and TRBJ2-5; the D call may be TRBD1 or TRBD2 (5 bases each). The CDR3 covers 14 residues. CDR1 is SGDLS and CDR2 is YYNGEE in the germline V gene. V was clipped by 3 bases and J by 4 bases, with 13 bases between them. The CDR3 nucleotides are TGTGCCAGCAGCGACATTGCAGGGAGAGAGACCCAGTACTTC. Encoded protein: CASSDIAGRETQYF.

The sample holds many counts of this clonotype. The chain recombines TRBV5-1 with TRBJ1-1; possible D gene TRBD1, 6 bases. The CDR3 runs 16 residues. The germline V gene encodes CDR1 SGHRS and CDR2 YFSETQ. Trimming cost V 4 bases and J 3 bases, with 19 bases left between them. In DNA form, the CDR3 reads TGCGCCAGCAGCCGAGGGGACAACCCTTTGGACACTGAAGCTTTCTTT. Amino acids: CASSRGDNPLDTEAFF. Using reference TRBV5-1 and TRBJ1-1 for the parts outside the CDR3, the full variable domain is KAGVTQTPRYLIKTRGQQVTLSCSPISGHRSVSWYQQTPGQGLQFLFEYFSETQRNKGNFPGRFSGRQFSNSRSEMNVSTLELGDSALYLCASSRGDNPLDTEAFFGQGTRLTVV.

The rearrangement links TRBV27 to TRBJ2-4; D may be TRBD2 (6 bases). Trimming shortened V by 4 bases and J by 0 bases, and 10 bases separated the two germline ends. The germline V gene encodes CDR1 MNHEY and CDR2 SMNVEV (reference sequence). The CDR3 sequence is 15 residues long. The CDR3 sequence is CASSSPGRAKNIQYF. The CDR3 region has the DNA TGTGCCAGCAGTTCCCCCGGGAGAGCCAAAAACATTCAGTACTTC.

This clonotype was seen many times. CDR3 DNA sequence: TGTGCCATCAGTGGGACTAGCGGCCTCTACGAGCAGTACTTC. Translation: CAISGTSGLYEQYF. V gene TRBV10-3 combines with J gene TRBJ2-7, with 10 bases matching TRBD2. Losses at the gene ends were 4 bases for V and 3 bases for J; bases not matched to a gene: 3. This CDR3 has 14 amino acids. The germline CDR1 and CDR2 sequences are ENHRY and SYGVKD.

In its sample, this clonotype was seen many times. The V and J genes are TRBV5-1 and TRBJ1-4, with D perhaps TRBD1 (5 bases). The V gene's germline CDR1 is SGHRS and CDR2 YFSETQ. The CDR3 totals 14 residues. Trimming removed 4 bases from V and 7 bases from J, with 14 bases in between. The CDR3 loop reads CASSGQGVGEKLFF. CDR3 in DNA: TGCGCCAGCAGCGGGCAGGGAGTCGGTGAAAAACTGTTTTTT.

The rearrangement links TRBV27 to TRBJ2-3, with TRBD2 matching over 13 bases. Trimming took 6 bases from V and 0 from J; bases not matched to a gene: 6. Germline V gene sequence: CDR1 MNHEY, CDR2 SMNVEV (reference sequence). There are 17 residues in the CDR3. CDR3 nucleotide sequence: TGTGCCAGCAGACTAGCGGGAGGGGAGTATAGCACAGATACGCAGTATTTT. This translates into CASRLAGGEYSTDTQYF.

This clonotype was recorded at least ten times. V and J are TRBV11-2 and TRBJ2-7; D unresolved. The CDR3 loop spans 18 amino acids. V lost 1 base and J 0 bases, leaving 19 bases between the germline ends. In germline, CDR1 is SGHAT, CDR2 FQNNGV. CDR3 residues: CASSLVSPSGVSSYEQYF. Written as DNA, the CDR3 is TGTGCCAGCAGCTTAGTGTCCCCAAGTGGTGTTAGCTCCTACGAGCAGTACTTC.

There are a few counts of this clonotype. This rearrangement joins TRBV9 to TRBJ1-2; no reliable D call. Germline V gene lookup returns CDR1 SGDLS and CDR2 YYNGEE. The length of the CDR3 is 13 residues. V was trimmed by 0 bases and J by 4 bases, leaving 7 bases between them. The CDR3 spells CASSVGQSYGYTF. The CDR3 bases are TGTGCCAGCAGCGTAGGGCAGAGCTATGGCTACACCTTC.

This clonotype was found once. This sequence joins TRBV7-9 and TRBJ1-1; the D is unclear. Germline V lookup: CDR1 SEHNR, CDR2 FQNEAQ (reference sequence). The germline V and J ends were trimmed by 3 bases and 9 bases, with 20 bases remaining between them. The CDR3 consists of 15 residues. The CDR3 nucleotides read TGTGCCAGCAGCTTTAGCCCACCAGGAGGAGAAAAAGCTTTCTTT. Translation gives CASSFSPPGGEKAFF.

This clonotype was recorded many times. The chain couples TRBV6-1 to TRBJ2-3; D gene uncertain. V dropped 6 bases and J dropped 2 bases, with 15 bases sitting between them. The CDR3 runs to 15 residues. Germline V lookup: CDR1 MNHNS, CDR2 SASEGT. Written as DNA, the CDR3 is TGTGCCAGCAGCCCACAGACCCACTCCACAGATACGCAGTATTTT. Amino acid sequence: CASSPQTHSTDTQYF.

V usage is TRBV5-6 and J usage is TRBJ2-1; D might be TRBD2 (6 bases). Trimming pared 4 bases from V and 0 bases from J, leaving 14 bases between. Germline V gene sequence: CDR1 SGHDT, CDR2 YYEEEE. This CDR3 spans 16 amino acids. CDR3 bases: TGTGCCAGCAGCCCCAACGTAGCGGTCTCCTACAATGAGCAGTTCTTC. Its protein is CASSPNVAVSYNEQFF.